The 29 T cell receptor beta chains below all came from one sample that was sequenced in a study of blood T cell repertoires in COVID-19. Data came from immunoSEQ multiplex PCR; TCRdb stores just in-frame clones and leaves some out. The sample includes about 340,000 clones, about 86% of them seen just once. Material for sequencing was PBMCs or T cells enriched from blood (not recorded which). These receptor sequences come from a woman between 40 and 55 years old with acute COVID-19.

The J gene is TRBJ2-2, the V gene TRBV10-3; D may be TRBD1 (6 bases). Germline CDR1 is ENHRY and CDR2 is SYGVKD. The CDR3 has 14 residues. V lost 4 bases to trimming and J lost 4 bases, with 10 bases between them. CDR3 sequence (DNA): TGTGCCATCAGTGGGCAGGGGACCACCGGGGAGCTGTTTTTT. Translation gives CAISGQGTTGELFF.

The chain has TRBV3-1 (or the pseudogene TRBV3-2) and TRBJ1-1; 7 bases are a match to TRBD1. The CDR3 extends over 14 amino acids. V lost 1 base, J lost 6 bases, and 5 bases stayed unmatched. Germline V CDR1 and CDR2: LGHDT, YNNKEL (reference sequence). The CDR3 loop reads CASSQGGRGPEAFF. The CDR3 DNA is TGTGCCAGCAGCCAAGGTGGAAGGGGGCCTGAAGCTTTCTTT.

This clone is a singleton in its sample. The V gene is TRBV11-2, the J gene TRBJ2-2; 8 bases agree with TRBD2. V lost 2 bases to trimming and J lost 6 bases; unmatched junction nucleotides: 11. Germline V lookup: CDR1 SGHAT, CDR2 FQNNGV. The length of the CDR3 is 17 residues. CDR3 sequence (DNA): TGTGCCAGCAGCTTATTAACGGGACTAGTTTCGGCCGGGGAGCTGTTTTTT. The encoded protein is CASSLLTGLVSAGELFF.

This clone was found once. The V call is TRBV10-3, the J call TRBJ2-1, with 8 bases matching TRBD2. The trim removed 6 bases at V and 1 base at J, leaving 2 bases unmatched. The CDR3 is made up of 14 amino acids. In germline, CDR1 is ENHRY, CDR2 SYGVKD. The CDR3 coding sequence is TGTGCCATCAGCCTAGCGGGTTCCTACAATGAGCAGTTCTTC. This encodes CAISLAGSYNEQFF.

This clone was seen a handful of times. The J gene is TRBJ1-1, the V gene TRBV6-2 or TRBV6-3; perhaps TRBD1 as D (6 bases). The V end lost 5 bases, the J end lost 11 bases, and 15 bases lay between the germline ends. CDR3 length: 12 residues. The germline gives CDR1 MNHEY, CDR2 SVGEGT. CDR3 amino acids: CASSEQGMVAFF. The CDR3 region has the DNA TGTGCCAGCAGTGAGCAGGGGATGGTGGCTTTCTTT.

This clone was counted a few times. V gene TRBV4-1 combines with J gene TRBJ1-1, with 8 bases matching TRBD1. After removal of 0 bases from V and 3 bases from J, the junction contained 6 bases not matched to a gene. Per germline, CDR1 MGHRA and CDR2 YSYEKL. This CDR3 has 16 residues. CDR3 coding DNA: TGCGCCAGCAGCCAAGACCGCCAGGGGGCTGACACTGAAGCTTTCTTT. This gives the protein CASSQDRQGADTEAFF.

This chain's CDR3 is CASSIQPGDSYEQYF. Written as DNA, the CDR3 is TGTGCCAGTAGTATTCAGCCAGGGGACTCCTACGAGCAGTACTTC. The gene calls are TRBV19 and TRBJ2-7, with TRBD1 as a possible D gene (6 bases). The CDR3 consists of 15 residues. V shed 3 bases and J shed 0 bases, with 12 bases lying between them. Germline CDR1 and CDR2: LNHDA and SQIVND (reference sequence).

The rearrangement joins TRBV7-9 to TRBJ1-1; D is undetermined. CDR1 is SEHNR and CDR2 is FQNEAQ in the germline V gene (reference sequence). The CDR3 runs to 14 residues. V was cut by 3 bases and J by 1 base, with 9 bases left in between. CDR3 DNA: TGTGCCAGCAGCTTCTTTAGCGAGAACACTGAAGCTTTCTTT. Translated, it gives CASSFFSENTEAFF.

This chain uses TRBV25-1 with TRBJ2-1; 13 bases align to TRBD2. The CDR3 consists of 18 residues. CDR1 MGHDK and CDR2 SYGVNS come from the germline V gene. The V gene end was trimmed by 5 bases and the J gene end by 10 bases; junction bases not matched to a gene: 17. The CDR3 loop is CASSSVTSGGGQGMEQFF. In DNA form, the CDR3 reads TGTGCCAGCAGTTCCGTCACTAGCGGGGGGGGCCAGGGTATGGAGCAGTTCTTC.

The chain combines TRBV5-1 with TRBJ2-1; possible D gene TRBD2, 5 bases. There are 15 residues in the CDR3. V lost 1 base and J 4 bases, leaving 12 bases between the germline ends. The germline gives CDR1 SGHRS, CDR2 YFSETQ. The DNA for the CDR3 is TGCGCCAGCAGCTTGTTGGGAGTAGGATACAATGAGCAGTTCTTC. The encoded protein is CASSLLGVGYNEQFF.

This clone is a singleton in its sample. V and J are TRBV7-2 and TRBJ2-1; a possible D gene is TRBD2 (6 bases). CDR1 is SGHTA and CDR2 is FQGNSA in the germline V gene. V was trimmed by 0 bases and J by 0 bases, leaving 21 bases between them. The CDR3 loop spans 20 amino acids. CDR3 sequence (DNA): TGTGCCAGCAGCTTAGCGCTACGCGGGACCCAGAGGAGCTCCTACAATGAGCAGTTCTTC. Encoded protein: CASSLALRGTQRSSYNEQFF.

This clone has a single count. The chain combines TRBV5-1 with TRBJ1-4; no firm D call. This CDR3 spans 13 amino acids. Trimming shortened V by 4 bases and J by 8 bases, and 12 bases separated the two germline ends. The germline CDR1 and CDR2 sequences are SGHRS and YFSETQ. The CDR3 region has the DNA TGCGCCAGCAGCCCTTTTCATCGGGAAAAACTGTTTTTT. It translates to CASSPFHREKLFF.

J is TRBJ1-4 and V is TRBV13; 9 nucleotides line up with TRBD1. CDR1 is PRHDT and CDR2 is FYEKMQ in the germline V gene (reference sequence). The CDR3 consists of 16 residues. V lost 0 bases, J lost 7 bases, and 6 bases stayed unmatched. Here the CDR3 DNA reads TGTGCCAGCAGCTTAGGCTACAGGGGGCCGGGTGAAAAACTGTTTTTT. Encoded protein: CASSLGYRGPGEKLFF. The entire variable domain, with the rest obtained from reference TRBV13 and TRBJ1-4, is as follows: AAGVIQSPRHLIKEKRETATLKCYPIPRHDTVYWYQQGPGQDPQFLISFYEKMQSDKGSIPDRFSAQQFSDYHSELNMSSLELGDSALYFCASSLGYRGPGEKLFFGSGTQLSVL.

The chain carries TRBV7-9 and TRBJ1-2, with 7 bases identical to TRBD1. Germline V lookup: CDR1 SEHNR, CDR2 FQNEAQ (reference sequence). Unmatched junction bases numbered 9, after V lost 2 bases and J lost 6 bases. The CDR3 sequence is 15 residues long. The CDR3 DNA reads TGTGCCAGCAGCTTATCTGACGACAGGGTCGATGGCTACACCTTC. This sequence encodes CASSLSDDRVDGYTF.

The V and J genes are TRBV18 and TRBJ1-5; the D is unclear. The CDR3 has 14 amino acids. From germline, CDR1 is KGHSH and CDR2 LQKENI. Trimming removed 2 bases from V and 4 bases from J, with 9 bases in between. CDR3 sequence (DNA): TGTGCCAGCTCACCAACTCTACAGAATCAGCCCCAGCATTTT. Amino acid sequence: CASSPTLQNQPQHF.

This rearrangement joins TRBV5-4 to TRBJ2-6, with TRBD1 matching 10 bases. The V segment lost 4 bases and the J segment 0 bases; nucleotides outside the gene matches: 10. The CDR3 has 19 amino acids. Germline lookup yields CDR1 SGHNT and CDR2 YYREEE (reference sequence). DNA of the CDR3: TGTGCCAGCAGCCCGCCGGGACAGGGGCCATCCTCTGGGGCCAACGTCCTGACTTTC. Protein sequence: CASSPPGQGPSSGANVLTF.

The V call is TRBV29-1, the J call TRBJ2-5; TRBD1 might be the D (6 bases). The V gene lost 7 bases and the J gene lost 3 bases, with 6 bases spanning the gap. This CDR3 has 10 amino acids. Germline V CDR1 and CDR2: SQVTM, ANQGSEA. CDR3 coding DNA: TGCAGCGGGACAGAAGAGACCCAGTACTTC. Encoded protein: CSGTEETQYF.

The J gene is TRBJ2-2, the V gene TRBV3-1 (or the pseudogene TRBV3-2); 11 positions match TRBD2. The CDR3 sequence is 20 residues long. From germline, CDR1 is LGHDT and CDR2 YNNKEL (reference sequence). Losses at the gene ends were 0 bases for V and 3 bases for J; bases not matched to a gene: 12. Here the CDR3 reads CASSQEGLAGGGLDTGELFF. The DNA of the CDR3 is TGTGCCAGCAGCCAAGAAGGCCTAGCGGGGGGTGGTTTGGACACCGGGGAGCTGTTTTTT.

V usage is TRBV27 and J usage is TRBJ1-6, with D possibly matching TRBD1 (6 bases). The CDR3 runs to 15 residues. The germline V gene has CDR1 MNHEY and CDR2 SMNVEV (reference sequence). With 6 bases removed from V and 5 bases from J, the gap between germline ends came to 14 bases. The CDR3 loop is CASSYQGINNSPLHF. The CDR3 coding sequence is TGTGCCAGCAGCTACCAGGGGATAAATAATTCACCCCTCCACTTT.

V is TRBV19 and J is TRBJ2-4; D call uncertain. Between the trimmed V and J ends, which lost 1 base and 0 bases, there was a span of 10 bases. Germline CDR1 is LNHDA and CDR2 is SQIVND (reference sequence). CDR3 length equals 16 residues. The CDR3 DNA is TGTGCCAGTAGTATAGGTAGCAGCTTAGCCAAAAACATTCAGTACTTC. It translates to CASSIGSSLAKNIQYF.

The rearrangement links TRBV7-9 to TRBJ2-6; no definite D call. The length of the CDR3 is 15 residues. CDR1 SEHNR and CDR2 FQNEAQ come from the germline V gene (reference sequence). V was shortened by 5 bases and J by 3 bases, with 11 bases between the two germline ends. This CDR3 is CASSLLGYGANVLTF. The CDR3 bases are TGTGCCAGCAGCCTCCTCGGTTATGGGGCCAACGTCCTGACTTTC.

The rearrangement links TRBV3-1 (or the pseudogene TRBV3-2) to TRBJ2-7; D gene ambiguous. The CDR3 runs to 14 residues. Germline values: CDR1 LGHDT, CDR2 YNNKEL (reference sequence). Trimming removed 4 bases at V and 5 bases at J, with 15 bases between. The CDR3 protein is CASSRHLDVDEQYF. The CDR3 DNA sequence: TGTGCCAGCAGCCGACACCTTGATGTCGACGAGCAGTACTTC.

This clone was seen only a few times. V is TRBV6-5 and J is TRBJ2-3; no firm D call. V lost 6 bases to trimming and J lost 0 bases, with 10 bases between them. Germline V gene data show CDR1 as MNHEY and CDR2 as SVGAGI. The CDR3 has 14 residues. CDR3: CASSFRSSTDTQYF. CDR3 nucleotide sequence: TGTGCCAGCAGCTTCAGGTCTAGCACAGATACGCAGTATTTT.

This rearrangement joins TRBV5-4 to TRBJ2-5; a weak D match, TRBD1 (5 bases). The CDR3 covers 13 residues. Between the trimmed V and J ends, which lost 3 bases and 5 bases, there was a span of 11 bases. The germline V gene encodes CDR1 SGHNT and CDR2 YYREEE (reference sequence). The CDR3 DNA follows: TGTGCCAGCAGCTCCAGGGTTGGGGAGACCCAGTACTTC. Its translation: CASSSRVGETQYF.

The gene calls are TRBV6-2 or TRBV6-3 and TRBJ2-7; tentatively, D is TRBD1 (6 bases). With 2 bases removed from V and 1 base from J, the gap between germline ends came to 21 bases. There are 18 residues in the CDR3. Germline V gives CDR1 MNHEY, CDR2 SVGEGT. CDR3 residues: CASSYPPDRTFFSYEQYF. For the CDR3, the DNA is TGTGCCAGCAGTTACCCTCCGGACAGAACTTTTTTTTCCTACGAGCAGTACTTC.

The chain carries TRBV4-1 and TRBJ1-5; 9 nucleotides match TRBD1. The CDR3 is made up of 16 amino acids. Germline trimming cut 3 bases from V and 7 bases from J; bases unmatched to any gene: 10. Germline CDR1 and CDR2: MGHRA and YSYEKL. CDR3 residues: CASSHQFNRGLQPQHF. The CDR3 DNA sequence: TGCGCCAGCAGCCACCAATTCAACAGGGGGCTGCAGCCCCAGCATTTT.

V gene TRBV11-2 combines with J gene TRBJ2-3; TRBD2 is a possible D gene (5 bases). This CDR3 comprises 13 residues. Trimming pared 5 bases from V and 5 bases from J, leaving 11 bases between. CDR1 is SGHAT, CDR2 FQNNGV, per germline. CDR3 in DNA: TGTGCCAGCAGCCTTCTAGCCGTAGATACGCAGTATTTT. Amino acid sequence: CASSLLAVDTQYF.

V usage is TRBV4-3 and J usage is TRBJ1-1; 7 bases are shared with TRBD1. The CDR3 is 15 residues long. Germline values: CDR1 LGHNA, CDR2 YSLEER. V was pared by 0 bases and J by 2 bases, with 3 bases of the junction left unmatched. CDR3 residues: CASSQDGGGNTEAFF. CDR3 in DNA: TGCGCCAGCAGCCAAGATGGAGGGGGCAACACTGAAGCTTTCTTT.

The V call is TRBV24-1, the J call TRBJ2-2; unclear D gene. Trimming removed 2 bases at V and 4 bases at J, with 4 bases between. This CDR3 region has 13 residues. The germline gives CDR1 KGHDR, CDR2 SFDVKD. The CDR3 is CATSDSLTGELFF. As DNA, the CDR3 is TGTGCCACCAGTGATTCCCTCACCGGGGAGCTGTTTTTT.